This TCR beta chain is from a study of regulatory T cells in long-lasting Graves disease. General study results and limits: The study examined only peripheral blood, not thyroid tissue.

Time point noted: newly diagnosed GD, antithyroid drugs for less than 3 months. From PBMCs, RNA was extracted and then used to make the TCR library. This clonotype was counted between two and nine times. Its specificity is not known. CDR3 regions were amplified by Arm-PCR using iRepertoire HTBI primers to build TCR beta libraries. A single record per CDR3 protein comes from TCRdb applying MiXCR to the multiplex PCR reads. The sample holds around 420,000 distinct CDR3 sequences, roughly 15% seen once. CDR1 SEHNR and CDR2 FQNEAQ come from the germline V gene (reference sequence). Trimming shortened V by 5 bases and J by 1 base, and 9 bases separated the two germline ends. The CDR3 contains 14 residues. The same data also went into a second study, on T cells in Graves' hyperthyroidism and ophthalmopathy. That paper adds: In the first-round RT-PCR of the TCR CDR3, the HTBI primer set was used. Most thyroid clonotypes that were expanded above 0.001 also turned up in blood.

Here the sequenced sample was peripheral blood mononuclear cells (PBMCs), taken at new diagnosis, from a patient treated with antithyroid drugs. This TCR was recovered from a woman in her forties with Graves disease. The chain recombines TRBV7-9 with TRBJ2-1, with D perhaps assigned TRBD1 or TRBD2 (5 bases each). CDR3 region: CASSGGRSYNEQFF. The CDR3 DNA reads as TGTGCCAGCAGCGGGGGTCGGTCCTACAATGAGCAGTTCTTC.